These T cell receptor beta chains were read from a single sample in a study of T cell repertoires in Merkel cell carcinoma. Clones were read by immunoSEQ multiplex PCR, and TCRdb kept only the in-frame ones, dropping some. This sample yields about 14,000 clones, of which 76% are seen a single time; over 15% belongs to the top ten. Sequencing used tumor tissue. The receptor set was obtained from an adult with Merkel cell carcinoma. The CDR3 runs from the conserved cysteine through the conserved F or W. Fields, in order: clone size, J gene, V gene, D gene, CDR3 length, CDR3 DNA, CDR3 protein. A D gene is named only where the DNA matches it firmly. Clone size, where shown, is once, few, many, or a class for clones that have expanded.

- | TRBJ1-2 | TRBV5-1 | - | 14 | TGCGCCAGCAGCTTGGGGGGAGATTGGAGTCCGAGCACCTTC | CASSLGGDWSPSTF
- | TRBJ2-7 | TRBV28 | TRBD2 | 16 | TGTGCCAGCAGTTTATCTCTAGCGGGAGGGCCCCACGAGCAGTACTTC | CASSLSLAGGPHEQYF
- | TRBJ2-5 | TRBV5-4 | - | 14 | TGTGCCAGCAGCTTTGACGAAAGACAAGAGACCCAGTACTTC | CASSFDERQETQYF
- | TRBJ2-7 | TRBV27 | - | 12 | TGTGCCAGCAGTTCACAGGACGCTCAGCAGTACTTC | CASSSQDAQQYF
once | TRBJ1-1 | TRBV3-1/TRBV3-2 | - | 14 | TGTGCCAGCAGCCAAGATCCAGGGTCATCATCAGCTTTCTTT | CASSQDPGSSSAFF
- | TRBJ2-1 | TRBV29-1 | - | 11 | TGCAGCGTTGCCCTTAGTAATGAGCAGTTCTTC | CSVALSNEQFF
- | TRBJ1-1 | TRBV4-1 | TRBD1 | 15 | TGCGCCAGCAGCCATGTCGGACAGGGGAACACTGAAGCTTTCTTT | CASSHVGQGNTEAFF
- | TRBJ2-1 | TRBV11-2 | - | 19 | TGTGCCAGCAGCCCCAGTTATCTTAGCGGCCGAAATAGATACAATGAGCAGTTCTTC | CASSPSYLSGRNRYNEQFF
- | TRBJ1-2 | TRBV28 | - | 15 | TGTGCCAGCAGTTCGGGGGCCTTCACTCACTATGGCTACACCTTC | CASSSGAFTHYGYTF
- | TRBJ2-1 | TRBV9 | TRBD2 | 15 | TGTGCCAGCAGCGTCCGCGGGAGTGATTACAATGAGCAGTTCTTC | CASSVRGSDYNEQFF
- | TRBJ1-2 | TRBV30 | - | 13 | TGTGCCTGGAGTTGGGGGGACAATCCCTCCTACACCTTC | CAWSWGDNPSYTF
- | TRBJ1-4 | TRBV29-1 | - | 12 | TGCAGCGTTAGGGGCAGTAATGAAAAACTGTTTTTT | CSVRGSNEKLFF
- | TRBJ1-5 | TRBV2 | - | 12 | TGTGCCAGCAGTGCCGGCAATCAGCCCCAGCATTTT | CASSAGNQPQHF
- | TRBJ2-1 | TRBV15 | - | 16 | TGTGCCACCAGCAGAGATGGTGGTACTGTCGTGGATGAGCAGTTCTTC | CATSRDGGTVVDEQFF
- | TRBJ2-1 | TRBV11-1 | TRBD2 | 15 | TGTGCCAGCAGCTCCTCTAGCGGGTTCTACAATGAGCAGTTCTTC | CASSSSSGFYNEQFF
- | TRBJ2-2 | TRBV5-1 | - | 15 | TGCGCCAGCAGCGTACAAGGTTTGGTCACCGGGGAGCTGTTTTTT | CASSVQGLVTGELFF
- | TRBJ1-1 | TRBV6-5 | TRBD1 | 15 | TGTGCCAGCAGTTACGTGGGCAGGGGGAGCACTGAAGCTTTCTTT | CASSYVGRGSTEAFF
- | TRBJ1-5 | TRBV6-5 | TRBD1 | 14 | TGTGCCAGCAGTAGAACAGGGGACAATCAGCCCCAGCATTTT | CASSRTGDNQPQHF
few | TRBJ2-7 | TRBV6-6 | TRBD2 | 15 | TGTGCCAGCAGCAGGACTAGCGGGGCCAAGGGGGAGCAGTACTTC | CASSRTSGAKGEQYF
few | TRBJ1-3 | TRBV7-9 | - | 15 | TGTGCCAGCAGCTTACTCGGAGCGCGGGGAAACACCATATATTTT | CASSLLGARGNTIYF
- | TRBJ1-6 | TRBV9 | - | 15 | TGTGCCAGCAGCGTAGGGGACCCCTATAATTCACCCCTCCACTTT | CASSVGDPYNSPLHF
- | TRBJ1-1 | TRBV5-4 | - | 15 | TGTGCCAGCAGCCCCCCGGGACAAATCGACACTGAAGCTTTCTTT | CASSPPGQIDTEAFF
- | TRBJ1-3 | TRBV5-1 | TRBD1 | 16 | TGCGCCAGCAGCTTGTCCCCGACAGGGGCTGGAAACACCATATATTTT | CASSLSPTGAGNTIYF
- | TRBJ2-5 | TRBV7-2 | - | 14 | TGTGCCAGCAGCTTAGGGTCGGTCGAGGAGACCCAGTACTTC | CASSLGSVEETQYF
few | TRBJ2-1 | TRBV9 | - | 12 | TGTGCCAGCAGCGTAGAAGGCGCTGAGCAGTTCTTC | CASSVEGAEQFF
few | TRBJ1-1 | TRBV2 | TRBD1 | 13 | TGTGCCAGCGGTCTTAGACAGGGCACTGAAGCTTTCTTT | CASGLRQGTEAFF
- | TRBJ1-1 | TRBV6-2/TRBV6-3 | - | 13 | TGTGCCAGCAGTTACTACCAGAACACTGAAGCTTTCTTT | CASSYYQNTEAFF
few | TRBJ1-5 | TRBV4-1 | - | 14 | TGCGCCAGCAGCCAAGGGGGGGTGCGGCAGCCCCAGCATTTT | CASSQGGVRQPQHF
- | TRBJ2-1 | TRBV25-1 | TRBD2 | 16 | TGTGCCAGCAGTGAAGGAACGGGGGGGGTTAAGGATGAGCAGTTCTTC | CASSEGTGGVKDEQFF
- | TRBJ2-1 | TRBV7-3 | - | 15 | TGTGCCAGCAGCTTAACTGCGGGCCCGAGGAATGAGCAGTTCTTC | CASSLTAGPRNEQFF
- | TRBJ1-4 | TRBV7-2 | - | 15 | TGTGCCAGCAGCCCCCGGATTGGGTTTAATGAAAAACTGTTTTTT | CASSPRIGFNEKLFF
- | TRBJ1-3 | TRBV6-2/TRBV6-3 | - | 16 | TGTGCCAGCAGTTACGGGGACCACCACTCTGGAAACACCATATATTTT | CASSYGDHHSGNTIYF
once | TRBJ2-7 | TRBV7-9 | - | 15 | TGTGCCAGCAGCTCAGGTACAGACCTCTCCTACGAGCAGTACTTC | CASSSGTDLSYEQYF
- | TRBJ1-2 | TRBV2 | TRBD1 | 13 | TGTGCCAGCAGTACGGGACAGACCTATGGCTACACCTTC | CASSTGQTYGYTF
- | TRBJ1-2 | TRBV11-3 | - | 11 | TGTGCCAGCACTAGGGGGGGCGGCTACACCTTC | CASTRGGGYTF
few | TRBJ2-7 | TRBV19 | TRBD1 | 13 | TGTGCCAGTAGTGCCGGGACAGGGAACGAGCAGTACTTC | CASSAGTGNEQYF
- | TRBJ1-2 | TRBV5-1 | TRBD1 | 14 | TGCGCCAGCAGCATTCCCGGGACAGAATATGGCTACACCTTC | CASSIPGTEYGYTF
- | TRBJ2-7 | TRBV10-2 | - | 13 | TGCGCCAGCACAGAGGTTCGATATTACGAGCAGTACTTC | CASTEVRYYEQYF
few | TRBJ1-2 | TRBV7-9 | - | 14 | TGTGCCAGCAGCTCCTCACAGGTCAACTATGGCTACACCTTC | CASSSSQVNYGYTF
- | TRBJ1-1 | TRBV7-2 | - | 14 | TGTGCCAGCAGCCGGCCCTCAGGAAACACTGAAGCTTTCTTT | CASSRPSGNTEAFF